This is a list of T cell receptor beta chains from one sample in a study of blood T cell repertoires in COVID-19. The assay was immunoSEQ multiplex PCR, and TCRdb's table has in-frame clones only and misses some. The data contain around 380,000 clones, about four fifths of them singletons. The material sequenced was peripheral blood. The receptors shown here come from a human donor with acute or convalescent COVID-19. The donor label of this sample is uncertain. The CDR3 runs from the conserved cysteine through the conserved F or W. A D gene is named only where the DNA matches it firmly. Not all rows give a size; the values are once, few, many and, for expanded clones, a class.

size,J,D,V,DNA,CDR3
-,TRBJ1-2,-,TRBV5-1,TGCGCCAGCAGCTCGCGGGCCTTCCAAACGGGAAACTATGGCTACACCTTC,CASSSRAFQTGNYGYTF
once,TRBJ2-7,TRBD1,TRBV10-1,TGCGCCAGCAGTGAAGGACAGGGGCCCTACGAGCAGTACTTC,CASSEGQGPYEQYF
-,TRBJ1-6,-,TRBV7-9,TGTGCCAGCAGCTTATCGGGTTCACCCCTCCACTTT,CASSLSGSPLHF
-,TRBJ1-1,TRBD1,TRBV6-4,TGTGCCAGCTCCCCCGGGACAGGGGGCACTGAAGCTTTCTTT,CASSPGTGGTEAFF
-,TRBJ1-6,-,TRBV3-1/TRBV3-2,TGTGCCAGCAGCCCAGGCGGGTTCAATTCACCCCTCCACTTT,CASSPGGFNSPLHF
few,TRBJ2-5,TRBD1,TRBV5-1,TGCGCCAGCAGCCCCGGGACAGTACAAGAGACCCAGTACTTC,CASSPGTVQETQYF
-,TRBJ1-1,-,TRBV5-8,TGTGCCAGCCCCTCGGCTCGAGGGTATCGTCGGGACACTGAAGCTTTCTTT,CASPSARGYRRDTEAFF
-,TRBJ2-7,-,TRBV15,TGTGCCACCAGCAGCAGGACAGAAAGCTCCTACGAGCAGTACTTC,CATSSRTESSYEQYF
-,TRBJ1-2,TRBD1,TRBV7-9,TGTGCCAGCACCAAATCCGCGGGACAGGGCTATGGCTACACCTTC,CASTKSAGQGYGYTF
once,TRBJ1-2,-,TRBV7-2,TGTGCCAGCAGCTTGACAGCTAACTATGGCTACACCTTC,CASSLTANYGYTF
-,TRBJ1-5,-,TRBV7-8,TGTGCCAGCAGCTTAGGACCAGGACAGCCCCAGCATTTT,CASSLGPGQPQHF
-,TRBJ2-2,-,TRBV2,TGTGCCAGCAGGGGCCAGGTATTGAGCACCGGGGAGCTGTTTTTT,CASRGQVLSTGELFF
-,TRBJ2-5,TRBD2,TRBV5-1,TGCGCCAGCAGCTTCCCTGGGCTAGCGGGAGTCGGAGAGACCCAGTACTTC,CASSFPGLAGVGETQYF
-,TRBJ1-2,-,TRBV5-5,TGTGCCAGCAGCTTGACAGGGAGATATGGCTACACCTTC,CASSLTGRYGYTF
-,TRBJ2-4,-,TRBV9,TGTGCCAGCAGCGTCCTATCAGGGGTAGAAAACATTCAGTACTTC,CASSVLSGVENIQYF
-,TRBJ2-5,-,TRBV5-1,TGCGCCAGCAGCCCGCCGCTAGGAGGGCGTGAGACCCAGTACTTC,CASSPPLGGRETQYF
-,TRBJ2-1,-,TRBV3-1/TRBV3-2,TGTGCCAGCAGACAGGGTTACAATGAGCAGTTCTTC,CASRQGYNEQFF
-,TRBJ1-5,-,TRBV2,TGTGCCAGCAGGGACTTTAATGAGCCCCAGCATTTT,CASRDFNEPQHF
-,TRBJ1-2,-,TRBV11-2,TGTGCCAGCAGCTCCCTGACAGGAGCTACTAACTATGGCTACACCTTC,CASSSLTGATNYGYTF
-,TRBJ2-5,TRBD2,TRBV29-1,TGCAGCGTCGGGGGCCTAGCGGGGAGGACCCAAGAGACCCAGTACTTC,CSVGGLAGRTQETQYF
-,TRBJ1-2,-,TRBV7-9,TGTGCCAGCAGCTTGGGGGGATCGGTAGATAACTATGGCTACACCTTC,CASSLGGSVDNYGYTF
-,TRBJ1-1,-,TRBV14,TGTGCCAGCAGCGTAACAGGTATACCCGTGCCTGCTTTCTTT,CASSVTGIPVPAFF
-,TRBJ1-5,-,TRBV18,TGTGCCAGCTCACCTCAGGGCAATCAGCCCCAGCATTTT,CASSPQGNQPQHF
-,TRBJ2-7,TRBD1,TRBV23-1,TGCGCCAGACCCCGAAGGACAGGGGGCGAGCAGTACTTC,CARPRRTGGEQYF
-,TRBJ1-3,-,TRBV5-4,TGTGCCAGCAGCTTGGCTAAGCCCGGTGGAAACACCATATATTTT,CASSLAKPGGNTIYF
-,TRBJ1-1,-,TRBV5-6,TGTGCCAGCAGCTTGGTATCCGGGAGCACTGAAGCTTTCTTT,CASSLVSGSTEAFF
-,TRBJ1-2,TRBD1,TRBV2,TGTGCCAGCAGGGCCGTCTGGGACAGGGGAAAAAACTATGGCTACACCTTC,CASRAVWDRGKNYGYTF
-,TRBJ2-1,-,TRBV5-6,TGTGCCAGCAGCTCTGTCTCCAATGAGCAGTTCTTC,CASSSVSNEQFF
few,TRBJ2-1,-,TRBV6-5,TGTGCCAGCGATCGGGGCGGGACCTCCTACAATGAGCAGTTCTTC,CASDRGGTSYNEQFF
-,TRBJ1-5,TRBD1,TRBV7-8,TGTGCCAGCAGCTTAGACAGGGGCGGCCGCAATCAGCCCCAGCATTTT,CASSLDRGGRNQPQHF
-,TRBJ2-1,TRBD2,TRBV25-1,TGTGCCAGCAGCATAGCGGGGGGTTACAATGAGCAGTTCTTC,CASSIAGGYNEQFF
-,TRBJ1-2,-,TRBV14,TGTGCCAGCAGCCAAGAGCACCTACCCAACTATGGCTACACCTTC,CASSQEHLPNYGYTF
-,TRBJ2-5,-,TRBV11-2,TGTGCCAGCAGCTCAACCCCGGGACTTAAAGAGACCCAGTACTTC,CASSSTPGLKETQYF
-,TRBJ2-1,-,TRBV30,TGTGCCTGGAGTCGGAATCGGGGGTACAATGAGCAGTTCTTC,CAWSRNRGYNEQFF
-,TRBJ1-6,TRBD1,TRBV6-5,TGTGCCAGCAGTTCACAGGGGCAACTCCGTAATTCACCCCTCCACTTT,CASSSQGQLRNSPLHF
-,TRBJ1-1,TRBD1,TRBV11-2,TGTGCCAGCAGGACAACAGGGGGTGAGGGTACGGGGCTCACTGAAGCTTTCTTT,CASRTTGGEGTGLTEAFF
-,TRBJ1-1,TRBD1,TRBV5-1,TGCGCCAGTCGCCGGGACAGCTCCACGAACACTGAAGCTTTCTTT,CASRRDSSTNTEAFF
once,TRBJ1-6,-,TRBV7-2,TGTGCCAGCAGCATACCCGCTATTGGGGGGAGGTACTCACCCCTCCACTTT,CASSIPAIGGRYSPLHF
-,TRBJ1-2,-,TRBV29-1,TGCAGCGTTGCCGCCAGGGTTAACTATGGCTACACCTTC,CSVAARVNYGYTF
-,TRBJ2-7,TRBD2,TRBV29-1,TGCAGCGTTGGTACGGGGGGAAACTACGAGCAGTACTTC,CSVGTGGNYEQYF
-,TRBJ1-1,-,TRBV18,TGTGCCAGCTCACCGGGACTTACGGCTTTCTTT,CASSPGLTAFF
-,TRBJ2-2,TRBD1,TRBV18,TGTGCCAGCTCACCAATACAGGGGATAAGCGGGGAGCTGTTTTTT,CASSPIQGISGELFF
-,TRBJ1-4,-,TRBV3-1/TRBV3-2,TGTGCCAGCAGCCCGAAAGGACTTAATCGGGAAAAACTGTTTTTT,CASSPKGLNREKLFF
-,TRBJ1-2,-,TRBV6-5,TGTGCCAGCAGCCGGGACAACGGCCATGGCTACACCTTC,CASSRDNGHGYTF
-,TRBJ1-4,TRBD1,TRBV28,TGTGCCAGCAGTTTACAGGGGGTCCCTAATGAAAAACTGTTTTTT,CASSLQGVPNEKLFF